Sequencing of this T cell receptor beta chain was carried out in a study of OX40 agonist ivuxolimab in advanced cancers. Findings and limits, study-wide: In the 0.1-3.0 mg/kg groups, partial responders showed among the lowest expansion. Blood T cells, both CD4+ and CD8+, expanded clonally by week 6 at 0.1 to 3.0 mg/kg. Expanded clones tended on average to be more numerous among CD8+ T cells than CD4+.

CDR1 is MNHEY and CDR2 is SVGAGI in the germline V gene. This CDR3 contains 13 residues. The germline V and J ends were trimmed by 6 bases and 3 bases, with 8 bases remaining between them. Using immunoSEQ multiplex PCR, the repertoire was profiled, and TCRdb retains in-frame clones only, with some absent. The sample lists roughly 68,000 clones; about nine tenths were seen once. To note about this clone: Its antigen is undetermined.

Blood draws occurred at baseline, cycle 4 day 1, and cycle 7 day 1. The sequence was obtained from an adult with an advanced solid tumor such as melanoma, head and neck, liver or kidney cancer. This material consisted of CD4+ or CD8+ T cells sorted from blood, taken in a trial of the OX40 agonist ivuxolimab. The J gene is TRBJ2-2, the V gene TRBV6-5; unclear D gene. CDR3 in DNA: TGTGCCAGCAGCCTTAAATACACCGGGGAGCTGTTTTTT. It specifies CASSLKYTGELFF.